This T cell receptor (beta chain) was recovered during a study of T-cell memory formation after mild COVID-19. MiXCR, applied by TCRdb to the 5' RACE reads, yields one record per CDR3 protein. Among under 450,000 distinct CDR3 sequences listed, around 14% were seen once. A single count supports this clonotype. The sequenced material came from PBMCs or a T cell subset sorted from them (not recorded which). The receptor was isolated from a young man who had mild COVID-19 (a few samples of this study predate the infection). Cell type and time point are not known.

DNA for the CDR3: TGTGCCAGCAGCTCCGTGAGGGCCGAGCAGTACGTC. This encodes CASSSVRAEQYV. The chain recombines TRBV6-2 or TRBV6-3 with TRBJ2-7; maybe TRBD2 (5 bases). CDR1 and CDR2 from the germline V gene are MNHEY and SVGEGT. V was clipped by 6 bases and J by 6 bases, with 12 bases between them. There are 12 residues in the CDR3.